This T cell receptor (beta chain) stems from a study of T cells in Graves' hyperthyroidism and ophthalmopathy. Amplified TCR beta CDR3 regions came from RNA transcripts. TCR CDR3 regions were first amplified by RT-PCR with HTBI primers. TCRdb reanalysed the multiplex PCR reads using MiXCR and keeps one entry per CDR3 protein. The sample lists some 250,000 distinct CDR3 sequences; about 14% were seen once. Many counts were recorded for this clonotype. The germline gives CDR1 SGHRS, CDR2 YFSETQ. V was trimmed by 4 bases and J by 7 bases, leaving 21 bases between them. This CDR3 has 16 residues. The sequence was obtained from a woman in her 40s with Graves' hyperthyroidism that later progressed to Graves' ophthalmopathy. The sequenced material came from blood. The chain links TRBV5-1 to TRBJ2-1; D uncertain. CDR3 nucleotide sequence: TGCGCCAGCAGCCCATACACAATCCCTACGTGGAATGAGCAGTTCTTC. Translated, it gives CASSPYTIPTWNEQFF.